The present TCR beta chain was sequenced within a study of T-cell reconstitution after alpha-beta-depleted transplantation in children. The study, taken as a whole, reports: Several hundred rapidly expanded clones from non-depleted graft cells reportedly supplied alpha-beta T cells about two months post-transplant. By one year post-transplant, T-cell counts and diversity largely arose from T cells that were newly produced. Surviving recipient cells, namely T cells and thymic progenitors, were the source of high day-60 TCRbeta diversity in some patients.

This clonotype came up a few times. Its antigen remains unidentified. Unique molecular identifiers were incorporated into the prepared TCRbeta library. TCRdb processed the PCR reads anew with MiXCR; each CDR3 protein has one entry. The sample has roughly 350,000 distinct CDR3 sequences, 15% to 20% seen once. Trimming stripped 3 bases from V and 1 base from J, with 9 bases between. The V gene's germline CDR1 is SEHNR and CDR2 FQNEAQ (reference sequence). The CDR3 is 14 amino acids. This TCR derives from a male patient under 10 years old who had a stem cell transplant for acute lymphoblastic leukemia, so the T cells may come from the graft donor. The sequencing here drew on PBMCs, mostly from graft donor cells, taken 360 days after TCRalphabeta/CD19-depleted stem cell transplant. The chain employs TRBV7-9 and TRBJ2-5; D is uncertain. The CDR3 DNA is TGTGCCAGCAGCTTCGTGCAGATCCAAGAGACCCAGTACTTC. Protein: CASSFVQIQETQYF.